The 8 T cell receptor beta chains presented below share a single source sample, sequenced in a study of type 1 regulatory T cells. The study, taken as a whole, reports: Tr1 cells had a more restricted TCR repertoire than non-Tr1 cells.

TCRdb analysed the reads with MiXCR anew, one entry per CDR3 protein. The top ten hold 35% to 40% of the sample, which has around 5,000 distinct CDR3 sequences, around 28% seen once. Their specific antigens are unknown. The sample consisted of cultured type 1 regulatory T (Tr1) cells, either the whole culture or a sorted fraction (not recorded which). The receptors shown here come from a human donor in good health.

This clonotype is deemed medium-sized (0.01 to 0.1%). This chain joins TRBV7-2 and TRBJ2-7, with a possible D match to TRBD1 (6 bases). The germline V and J ends were trimmed by 3 bases and 4 bases, with 10 bases remaining between them. The CDR3 is 13 residues long. Per germline, CDR1 SGHTA and CDR2 FQGNSA. CDR3 residues: CASSFQGGYEQYF. CDR3 nucleotides: TGTGCCAGCAGCTTTCAAGGGGGATACGAGCAGTACTTC.

In DNA form, the CDR3 reads TGTGCCAGCAGTGCGGACAGACTAACTGAAGCTTTCTTT. Its translation is CASSADRLTEAFF. The V call is TRBV12-3 or TRBV12-4, the J call TRBJ1-1; tentative D call: TRBD1 (6 bases). V was cut by 5 bases and J by 5 bases, with 12 bases left in between. The CDR3 loop spans 13 amino acids.

Judged by abundance, this clonotype is medium-sized. The chain couples TRBV5-1 to TRBJ2-1; D gene unclear. CDR3 length: 14 residues. Trimming took off 1 base at V and 2 bases at J, with 7 bases between the two ends. Germline V gene sequence: CDR1 SGHRS, CDR2 YFSETQ. The CDR3 protein is CASSLSSAYNEQFF. DNA of the CDR3: TGCGCCAGCAGCTTGTCGAGCGCCTACAATGAGCAGTTCTTC.

This clonotype was counted many times. V usage is TRBV5-6 and J usage is TRBJ2-7; D unclear. In germline, CDR1 is SGHDT, CDR2 YYEEEE. The V and J ends lost 0 bases and 6 bases respectively, with 4 bases between them. This CDR3 has 11 residues. The CDR3 nucleotides read TGTGCCAGCAGCTTGGCAAGCGAGCAGTACTTC. Translating gives CASSLASEQYF.

V gene TRBV6-2 or TRBV6-3 combines with J gene TRBJ2-1, with 12 bases that match TRBD1. Germline V gene sequence: CDR1 MNHEY, CDR2 SVGEGT. J gave up 7 bases and V 3 bases, and 10 bases lay outside the gene matches. This CDR3 comprises 17 residues. This CDR3 reads CASSYQSGTGGRNEQFF. The CDR3, as DNA: TGTGCCAGCAGTTATCAATCCGGGACAGGGGGCCGAAATGAGCAGTTCTTC.

This clonotype was counted at least ten times. This sequence joins TRBV20-1 and TRBJ1-2; no definite D call. This CDR3 has 17 residues. The V gene's germline CDR1 is DFQATT and CDR2 SNEGSKA (reference sequence). The V gene lost 6 bases and the J gene lost 6 bases, with 29 bases spanning the gap. The CDR3 is CSASLYRVQDSIDGYTF. CDR3 nucleotides: TGCAGTGCCTCACTTTACCGGGTTCAGGACTCCATAGATGGCTACACCTTC.

This clonotype was observed many times. The gene calls are TRBV9 and TRBJ2-1; 10 bases map to TRBD2. Looked up from germline, CDR1 is SGDLS and CDR2 is YYNGEE. V was clipped by 2 bases and J by 3 bases; unmatched bases: 5. The CDR3 is made up of 16 amino acids. The CDR3 DNA follows: TGTGCCAGCAGCGTTATAGCGGGGGGCTACTACAATGAGCAGTTCTTC. This translates into CASSVIAGGYYNEQFF.

This clonotype counts as medium-sized. The rearrangement joins TRBV5-1 to TRBJ2-3; 8 bases align to TRBD2. The V gene end was trimmed by 5 bases and the J gene end by 0 bases; junction bases not matched to a gene: 8. Germline assignment: CDR1 SGHRS and CDR2 YFSETQ. The CDR3 loop spans 16 amino acids. CDR3 in amino acids: CASSTIAGLSTDTQYF. The CDR3 DNA follows: TGCGCCAGCAGTACCATAGCGGGGCTTAGCACAGATACGCAGTATTTT.